These 22 T cell receptor beta chains were all obtained from the same sample, sequenced in a study. TCRdb re-called the RT-PCR reads with MiXCR, one entry per CDR3 protein. The data hold approximately 720,000 distinct CDR3 sequences, with approximately 15% observed a single time. Material: memory CD4+ T cells from blood. These receptors all stem from a female donor in good health, serving as a healthy control.

This clonotype came up many times. The chain has TRBV20-1 and TRBJ2-7; 10 bases match TRBD2. The V gene's germline CDR1 is DFQATT and CDR2 SNEGSKA (reference sequence). This CDR3 comprises 14 residues. Trimming took 5 bases from V and 2 from J; bases not matched to a gene: 6. CDR3 DNA sequence: TGCAGTGCTGAGACTAGCGGGCCGACCTACGAGCAGTACTTC. The encoded protein is CSAETSGPTYEQYF.

The chain employs TRBV6-4 and TRBJ1-5; the D gene is possibly TRBD1 (5 bases). This CDR3 has 13 residues. V was trimmed by 8 bases and J by 9 bases, leaving 17 bases between them. In germline, CDR1 is MRHNA, CDR2 SNTAGT. The CDR3 coding sequence is TGTGCCAGCGCTGAACAGGCGGCGCGGCCCCAGCATTTT. As protein: CASAEQAARPQHF.

Concerning this clonotype itself: This may arise from a read error, as a much more abundant clone is one base away. The V gene is TRBV7-2, the J gene TRBJ2-7; TRBD1 agrees at 8 bases. Germline V gene data show CDR1 as SGHTA and CDR2 as FQGNSA. The CDR3 is 15 residues long. DNA for the CDR3: TGTGCCAGCAGCCTTGACAGGGGTGGGTCCTACAAGCAGTACTTC. Its translation is CASSLDRGGSYKQYF.

This clonotype was observed at least ten times. The chain recombines TRBV7-2 with TRBJ2-5, with unresolved D. CDR3 length: 13 residues. Germline assignment: CDR1 SGHTA and CDR2 FQGNSA. V was pared by 5 bases and J by 5 bases, with 12 bases between. The CDR3 bases are TGTGCCAGCAGCAAGTCCTTGGGGGAGACCCAGTACTTC. Amino acid sequence: CASSKSLGETQYF.

The chain joins TRBV20-1 to TRBJ2-5; maybe TRBD1 (5 bases). Germline V lookup: CDR1 DFQATT, CDR2 SNEGSKA (reference sequence). CDR3 length: 15 amino acids. Between the trimmed V and J ends, which lost 0 bases and 0 bases, there was a span of 11 bases. The CDR3 region is CSARDQARDQETQYF. In nucleotides, the CDR3 is TGCAGTGCTAGAGATCAAGCCAGGGACCAAGAGACCCAGTACTTC.

This clonotype has more than one count but fewer than ten. This rearrangement joins TRBV7-2 to TRBJ2-3, with a possible D match to TRBD2 (5 bases). This CDR3 contains 15 residues. Looked up from germline, CDR1 is SGHTA and CDR2 is FQGNSA. V was clipped by 5 bases and J by 1 base, with 13 bases between them. DNA for the CDR3: TGTGCCAGCAGCGGACTGGGAAGTGGCACAGATACGCAGTATTTT. It codes for CASSGLGSGTDTQYF.

At least ten counts were recorded for this clonotype. The J gene is TRBJ1-4, the V gene TRBV5-1; D possibly corresponds to TRBD1 (5 bases). CDR3 length: 15 residues. Trimming took off 8 bases at V and 4 bases at J, with 18 bases between the two ends. Germline V CDR1 and CDR2: SGHRS, YFSETQ. CDR3 sequence (DNA): TGCGCCAGTACGAGCGGGGACGGATTTAATGAAAAACTGTTTTTT. Its translation is CASTSGDGFNEKLFF.

The chain combines TRBV27 with TRBJ2-1, with 9 bases matching TRBD2. The length of the CDR3 is 15 residues. V lost 6 bases to trimming and J lost 3 bases; unmatched junction nucleotides: 6. Looked up from germline, CDR1 is MNHEY and CDR2 is SMNVEV (reference sequence). The CDR3 reads CASRYPSGDYNEQFF. The CDR3, as DNA: TGTGCCAGCAGATACCCTAGCGGGGACTACAATGAGCAGTTCTTC.

This clonotype was detected only a few times. The chain is built from TRBV5-1 and TRBJ2-2; 7 bases are shared with TRBD2. Germline assignment: CDR1 SGHRS and CDR2 YFSETQ. J lost 0 bases, V lost 6 bases, and 8 bases had no gene match. This CDR3 spans 16 amino acids. For the CDR3, the DNA is TGCGCCAGCACCCAGACTAGCAGCCCGAACACCGGGGAGCTGTTTTTT. It encodes CASTQTSSPNTGELFF.

The chain employs TRBV29-1 and TRBJ1-2; D uncertain. This CDR3 spans 14 amino acids. V gave up 4 bases and J gave up 7 bases, with 19 bases separating them. Per germline, CDR1 SQVTM and CDR2 ANQGSEA. For the CDR3, the DNA is TGCAGCGTTGTGGGCCTATTGGGTCTCGGTGGCTACACCTTC. Translated: CSVVGLLGLGGYTF. The full variable domain, rest sourced from reference TRBV29-1 and TRBJ1-2, is SAVISQKPSRDICQRGTSLTIQCQVDSQVTMMFWYRQQPGQSLTLIATANQGSEATYESGFVIDKFPISRPNLTFSTLTVSNMSPEDSSIYLCSVVGLLGLGGYTFGSGTRLTVV.

Only a few counts were recorded for this clonotype. This chain uses TRBV7-2 with TRBJ1-6, with D unresolved. V was pared by 2 bases and J by 10 bases, with 12 bases between. The CDR3 is 14 amino acids. Germline CDR1 reads SGHTA; CDR2 reads FQGNSA. DNA of the CDR3: TGTGCCAGCAGCTTATTCAGGCTGATCTCACCCCTCCACTTT. As protein: CASSLFRLISPLHF.

This clonotype was picked up a small number of times. The chain links TRBV5-1 to TRBJ1-1, with a possible D match to TRBD1 (5 bases). Germline V gene sequence: CDR1 SGHRS, CDR2 YFSETQ. V lost 4 bases, J lost 11 bases, and 18 bases lay in between. The CDR3 consists of 13 residues. CDR3 residues: CASSGGDGFSAFF. DNA of the CDR3: TGCGCCAGCAGCGGGGGGGACGGATTTTCGGCTTTCTTT. Supplemented by reference TRBV5-1 and TRBJ1-1, the full variable domain reads KAGVTQTPRYLIKTRGQQVTLSCSPISGHRSVSWYQQTPGQGLQFLFEYFSETQRNKGNFPGRFSGRQFSNSRSEMNVSTLELGDSALYLCASSGGDGFSAFFGQGTRLTVV.

This chain joins TRBV28 and TRBJ2-5; 10 nucleotides line up with TRBD2. This CDR3 is built from 15 residues. With 3 bases clipped from V and 5 bases from J, the junction kept 6 bases outside the gene matches. The germline CDR1 and CDR2 sequences are MDHEN and SYDVKM. The CDR3 spells CASSLASGRRETQYF. For the CDR3, the DNA is TGTGCCAGCAGTTTGGCTAGCGGGAGAAGGGAGACCCAGTACTTC.

This clonotype was detected many times. V usage is TRBV20-1 and J usage is TRBJ1-5; D is possibly TRBD1 (6 bases). This CDR3 has 14 amino acids. Trimming removed 5 bases from V and 5 bases from J, with 16 bases in between. CDR1 and CDR2 (germline): DFQATT, SNEGSKA (reference sequence). This CDR3 reads CSASPRDNDQPQHF. In DNA form, the CDR3 reads TGCAGTGCTTCACCCCGGGACAACGATCAGCCCCAGCATTTT.

This sequence joins TRBV7-2 and TRBJ2-3; 9 nucleotides line up with TRBD2. CDR1 is SGHTA, CDR2 FQGNSA, per germline. Unmatched junction bases numbered 7, after V lost 1 base and J lost 2 bases. The CDR3 extends over 17 amino acids. CDR3 loop: CASSLVSGGPITDTQYF. The CDR3 nucleotides are TGTGCCAGCAGCTTAGTTAGCGGGGGACCCATCACAGATACGCAGTATTTT.

This clonotype has ten or more counts. The chain carries TRBV7-9 and TRBJ2-1; 8 bases are a match to TRBD2. The V gene end was trimmed by 5 bases and the J gene end by 10 bases; junction bases not matched to a gene: 13. CDR1 and CDR2 (germline): SEHNR, FQNEAQ (reference sequence). The CDR3 length is 15 residues. The CDR3 DNA follows: TGTGCCAGCAGCCCCCGTACCGGGAGGGTCGGGGAGCAGTTCTTC. This translates into CASSPRTGRVGEQFF. Supplemented by reference TRBV7-9 and TRBJ2-1, the full variable domain reads DTGVSQNPRHKITKRGQNVTFRCDPISEHNRLYWYRQTLGQGPEFLTYFQNEAQLEKSRLLSDRFSAERPKGSFSTLEIQRTEQGDSAMYLCASSPRTGRVGEQFFGPGTRLTVL.

This clonotype showed up just a few times. The V call is TRBV4-1, the J call TRBJ1-4; D might be TRBD1 (5 bases). Trimming left V 0 bases short and J 8 bases short, with 13 bases between. This CDR3 has 15 amino acids. Germline V CDR1 and CDR2: MGHRA, YSYEKL. CDR3 protein: CASSQDWGTEEKLFF. The CDR3 DNA is TGCGCCAGCAGCCAAGATTGGGGGACTGAAGAAAAACTGTTTTTT.

V and J are TRBV13 and TRBJ2-3, with 7 bases matching TRBD1. CDR1 PRHDT and CDR2 FYEKMQ come from the germline V gene (reference sequence). This CDR3 has 12 amino acids. V lost 5 bases, J lost 9 bases, and 5 bases stayed unmatched. The CDR3 nucleotides are TGTGCCAGCAGCCAAACAGGGGAGACGCAGTATTTT. Translating it yields CASSQTGETQYF. The whole variable domain, remainder taken from reference TRBV13 and TRBJ2-3, is AAGVIQSPRHLIKEKRETATLKCYPIPRHDTVYWYQQGPGQDPQFLISFYEKMQSDKGSIPDRFSAQQFSDYHSELNMSSLELGDSALYFCASSQTGETQYFGPGTRLTVL.

This clonotype appeared many times. CDR3 coding DNA: TGCAGTGTAGGGGGCCTAGGGTATGGCTACACCTTC. Protein: CSVGGLGYGYTF. The rearrangement joins TRBV20-1 to TRBJ1-2; 7 bases fit TRBD1. The CDR3 totals 12 residues. The V segment lost 7 bases and the J segment 5 bases; nucleotides outside the gene matches: 7. Per the germline V gene, CDR1 is DFQATT and CDR2 is SNEGSKA (reference sequence).

This sequence joins TRBV6-5 and TRBJ2-7; D is tentatively TRBD1 or TRBD2 (5 bases each). The CDR3 consists of 14 residues. In germline, CDR1 is MNHEY, CDR2 SVGAGI. V was cut by 5 bases and J by 4 bases, with 15 bases left in between. This CDR3 reads CASSHDSGGYEQYF. The CDR3 bases are TGTGCCAGCAGTCATGACAGTGGGGGTTACGAGCAGTACTTC.

This clonotype was seen a few times. The chain carries TRBV5-1 and TRBJ2-3, with 9 bases aligning to TRBD2. Germline lookup yields CDR1 SGHRS and CDR2 YFSETQ. V dropped 5 bases and J dropped 2; count of bases not matched to a gene: 9. The CDR3 has 16 amino acids. The CDR3 reads CASRKLAGETTDTQYF. DNA of the CDR3: TGCGCCAGCAGGAAGTTAGCGGGAGAGACCACAGATACGCAGTATTTT.

This clonotype was seen a few times. The chain employs TRBV18 and TRBJ1-1; D call uncertain. The CDR3 has 14 amino acids. V gave up 4 bases and J gave up 1 base, with 10 bases separating them. Germline V gives CDR1 KGHSH, CDR2 LQKENI. In nucleotides, the CDR3 is TGTGCCAGCTCACGGGAAGTTTCGAACACTGAAGCTTTCTTT. It encodes CASSREVSNTEAFF.